The 9 T cell receptor beta chains below all came from one sample that was sequenced in a study of cytotoxic CD8 clonotypes in ibrutinib-treated CLL (dated by TCRdb to about 2021). The protocol used for the library was the immunoSEQ multiplex PCR assay. Here the immuneACCESS table is served through TCRdb, limited to in-frame sequences with V and J called. Missing clones are a known gap in these copies; in checked studies unresolved V genes cover under half, and the rest lacks a known reason. The table for this sample lists around 97,000 clones; more than 75% of them were counted only once. The ten largest account for 32% of the sample. The time point label corresponds to: 12 to 13 months on ibrutinib. The source material was PBMCs, sampled after 12 months of ibrutinib treatment. The receptors here all came from a human donor with chronic lymphocytic leukemia.

On this clone: Other nucleotide sequences from this sample produce the same CDR3. The chain carries TRBV7-3 and TRBJ2-5; D not certain. Trimming took off 1 base at V and 3 bases at J, with 6 bases between the two ends. Germline V lookup: CDR1 SGHTA, CDR2 FQGTGA. This CDR3 contains 13 residues. DNA of the CDR3: TGTGCCAGCAGCTTAAGGCCCAAAGAGACCCAGTACTTC. Its translation: CASSLRPKETQYF. The variable domain in full, completed from reference TRBV7-3 and TRBJ2-5, reads GAGVSQTPSNKVTEKGKYVELRCDPISGHTALYWYRQSLGQGPEFLIYFQGTGAADDSGLPNDRFFAVRPEGSVSTLKIQRTERGDSAVYLCASSLRPKETQYFGPGTRLLVL.

This rearrangement joins TRBV4-2 to TRBJ2-7, with 7 bases fitting TRBD2. The CDR3 spans 15 residues. The ends lost 2 bases at V and 0 bases at J; junction bases unmatched: 4. The V gene's germline CDR1 is LGHNA and CDR2 YNFKEQ. CDR3 sequence: CASSQLRGVSYEQYF. The CDR3 coding sequence is TGTGCCAGCAGCCAATTACGGGGGGTCTCCTACGAGCAGTACTTC.

The J gene is TRBJ1-2, the V gene TRBV30; TRBD1 aligns across 7 bases. There are 17 residues in the CDR3. Germline V gene data show CDR1 as GTSNPN and CDR2 as SVGIG (reference sequence). After removal of 0 bases from V and 3 bases from J, the junction contained 13 bases not matched to a gene. DNA of the CDR3: TGTGCCTGGAGTGTACCTATGACAAGGGGGCTTTACTATGGCTACACCTTC. Its translation is CAWSVPMTRGLYYGYTF.

V usage is TRBV6-6 and J usage is TRBJ1-6; 9 bases align to TRBD1. After removal of 7 bases from V and 8 bases from J, the junction contained 9 bases not matched to a gene. Germline assignment: CDR1 MNHNY and CDR2 SVGAGI (reference sequence). There are 15 residues in the CDR3. CDR3 bases: TGTGCCAGCAATACCGGGACAGGGAGGCATTCACCCCTCCACTTT. Amino acid sequence: CASNTGTGRHSPLHF.

The chain combines TRBV5-1 with TRBJ1-4, with a weak D call TRBD1 (6 bases). Trimming cost V 4 bases and J 5 bases, with 12 bases left between them. The germline gives CDR1 SGHRS, CDR2 YFSETQ. The CDR3 extends over 14 amino acids. CDR3 sequence reads: CASSGGTSNEKLFF. For the CDR3, the DNA is TGCGCCAGCAGCGGTGGGACATCGAATGAAAAACTGTTTTTT.

V gene TRBV7-7 combines with J gene TRBJ2-5, with 7 bases that match TRBD2. Germline trimming cut 1 base from V and 5 bases from J; bases unmatched to any gene: 7. The germline gives CDR1 SSHAT, CDR2 FNYEAQ (reference sequence). The CDR3 totals 15 residues. CDR3 in amino acids: CASSLVRGVAETQYF. CDR3 nucleotides: TGTGCCAGCAGCTTAGTTCGGGGGGTAGCGGAGACCCAGTACTTC.

This clone appeared a single time. The rearrangement uses TRBV18 and TRBJ1-4; D remains unclear. Germline V gene data show CDR1 as KGHSH and CDR2 as LQKENI. This CDR3 comprises 14 residues. V was clipped by 1 base and J by 3 bases, with 6 bases between them. Written as DNA, the CDR3 is TGTGCCAGCTCACCACGGGGATCTAATGAAAAACTGTTTTTT. Translating gives CASSPRGSNEKLFF.

This sequence joins TRBV19 and TRBJ1-5; 7 bases line up with TRBD1. CDR3 length: 14 residues. V was pared by 5 bases and J by 5 bases, with 6 bases of the junction left unmatched. Germline CDR1 is LNHDA and CDR2 is SQIVND (reference sequence). The CDR3 DNA sequence: TGTGCCAGTAGTTCCGGGACAGAGTATCAGCCCCAGCATTTT. Translated: CASSSGTEYQPQHF.

This chain connects TRBV6-1 to TRBJ2-5; possibly TRBD2 for D (6 bases). Per the germline V gene, CDR1 is MNHNS and CDR2 is SASEGT. This CDR3 comprises 13 residues. Trimming removed 3 bases from V and 4 bases from J, with 9 bases in between. CDR3 protein: CASSEAGRETQYF. CDR3 DNA sequence: TGTGCCAGCAGTGAGGCGGGGAGAGAGACCCAGTACTTC.